A single sample gave rise to the 26 T cell receptor beta chains below, sequenced in a study of blood T cell repertoires in COVID-19. Some clones are missing from TCRdb's copy, which holds only in-frame ones; the method was immunoSEQ multiplex PCR. There are roughly 190,000 clones in the sample; roughly four fifths occur only once, and roughly an eighth lies in the top ten. The sample comprised peripheral blood. These TCRs come from a woman aged 45-59 years with acute or convalescent COVID-19.

This chain connects TRBV4-3 to TRBJ1-5; D not certain. Germline-derived CDR1 and CDR2 are LGHNA and YSLEER. Between the trimmed V and J ends, which lost 0 bases and 4 bases, there was a span of 10 bases. This CDR3 region has 15 residues. DNA for the CDR3: TGCGCCAGCAGCCAAGAGGAGGGCAGGAATCAGCCCCAGCATTTT. Translation: CASSQEEGRNQPQHF.

CDR3 nucleotides: TGTGCCAGCAGTTTTAGGGGGCTTTCTTCTGGCTACACCTTC. Its translation: CASSFRGLSSGYTF. The chain employs TRBV27 and TRBJ1-2; 7 nucleotides line up with TRBD1. CDR1 is MNHEY, CDR2 SMNVEV, per germline (reference sequence). V trimming: 3 bases; J trimming: 7 bases; junction bases outside the gene matches: 8. The CDR3 spans 14 residues.

The J gene is TRBJ2-2, the V gene TRBV5-1, with D possibly TRBD2 on 5 matching bases. This CDR3 has 16 amino acids. Between the trimmed V and J ends, which lost 4 bases and 0 bases, there was a span of 13 bases. Per germline, CDR1 SGHRS and CDR2 YFSETQ. The CDR3 DNA is TGCGCCAGCAGCCCCGTTACCGGGGCGAACACCGGGGAGCTGTTTTTT. It yields the protein CASSPVTGANTGELFF.

The rearrangement uses TRBV5-8 and TRBJ2-7, with 7 bases lining up with TRBD2. Germline trimming cut 0 bases from V and 2 bases from J; bases unmatched to any gene: 11. The V gene's germline CDR1 is SGHTS and CDR2 YDEGEE. There are 17 residues in the CDR3. The CDR3 DNA is TGTGCCAGCAGCTTGGTGGGGGGGGTCGGCGGTACCTACGAGCAGTACTTC. Protein: CASSLVGGVGGTYEQYF.

J is TRBJ2-7 and V is TRBV6-2 or TRBV6-3; 7 nucleotides agree with TRBD2. The CDR3 consists of 16 residues. V shed 3 bases, J shed 1 base, and the junction held 9 bases outside the gene matches. The germline V gene has CDR1 MNHEY and CDR2 SVGEGT. For the CDR3, the DNA is TGTGCCAGCAGTTATAGCGGAGCGGGATCATCCTACGAGCAGTACTTC. Translated, it gives CASSYSGAGSSYEQYF.

This clone was counted many times. The chain uses TRBV7-2 and TRBJ1-1; D perhaps matches TRBD1 (5 bases). The CDR3 is 13 amino acids. V was cut by 1 base and J by 10 bases, with 13 bases left in between. Per germline, CDR1 SGHTA and CDR2 FQGNSA. CDR3 coding DNA: TGTGCCAGCAGCTTAGGAGTGCAGGGTGCAGCTTTCTTT. As protein: CASSLGVQGAAFF.

This clone was detected once. The chain uses TRBV6-2 or TRBV6-3 and TRBJ2-4; 10 bases fit TRBD2. The germline V gene encodes CDR1 MNHEY and CDR2 SVGEGT. This CDR3 contains 15 residues. V shed 4 bases, J shed 7 bases, and the junction held 7 bases outside the gene matches. In DNA form, the CDR3 reads TGTGCCAGCAGTTGGGCTAGCGGGAGCGGGAACATTCAGTACTTC. Its protein product is CASSWASGSGNIQYF.

The J gene is TRBJ1-2, the V gene TRBV6-1, with 8 bases fitting TRBD1. Germline V gene sequence: CDR1 MNHNS, CDR2 SASEGT. The CDR3 runs 16 residues. Trimming cost V 4 bases and J 2 bases; bases outside gene matches: 9. DNA for the CDR3: TGTGCCAGCAGTGGCCCAGGGGGCGTTGGGAACTATGGCTACACCTTC. The encoded protein is CASSGPGGVGNYGYTF.

This clone was observed a few times. This rearrangement joins TRBV6-1 to TRBJ1-5; D is perhaps TRBD1 (5 bases). V was cut by 0 bases and J by 6 bases, with 9 bases left in between. CDR3 length equals 14 residues. CDR1 MNHNS and CDR2 SASEGT come from the germline V gene. The CDR3 region is CASSEAGVVQPQHF. CDR3 coding DNA: TGTGCCAGCAGTGAAGCAGGGGTAGTTCAGCCCCAGCATTTT.

The chain employs TRBV6-1 and TRBJ1-6; possibly TRBD1 for D (5 bases). The ends were cut back, 3 bases at V and 0 bases at J, with 12 bases in the middle. The CDR3 totals 17 residues. The V gene's germline CDR1 is MNHNS and CDR2 SASEGT. The DNA of the CDR3 is TGTGCCAGCAGTGAGGCTCCAGGGAACTCCTATAATTCACCCCTCCACTTT. This codes for CASSEAPGNSYNSPLHF.

The gene calls are TRBV28 and TRBJ1-5; 8 bases are shared with TRBD1. Trimming at V came to 5 bases and at J to 2 bases, leaving 5 bases not matched to a gene. This CDR3 contains 15 residues. Germline CDR1 reads MDHEN; CDR2 reads SYDVKM. CDR3 loop: CASSTGGGRNQPQHF. The CDR3 bases are TGTGCCAGCAGTACAGGGGGGGGCCGCAATCAGCCCCAGCATTTT.

The chain joins TRBV3-1 (or the pseudogene TRBV3-2) to TRBJ1-2, with D hard to call. Germline values: CDR1 LGHDT, CDR2 YNNKEL (reference sequence). The CDR3 loop spans 15 amino acids. Deletions cut 3 bases from V and 4 bases from J, with 15 bases between. The CDR3 loop reads CASSQWGEESYGYTF. CDR3 nucleotide sequence: TGTGCCAGCAGCCAGTGGGGAGAAGAAAGCTATGGCTACACCTTC.

The J gene is TRBJ1-4, the V gene TRBV2; a weak D match, TRBD1 (6 bases). The CDR3 sequence is 14 residues long. Germline CDR1 reads SNHLY; CDR2 reads FYNNEI. Deletions cut 7 bases from V and 6 bases from J, with 15 bases between. Written as DNA, the CDR3 is TGTGCCAGCAATATTAGGGACACATATGAAAAACTGTTTTTT. It translates to CASNIRDTYEKLFF.

The table lists this clone with a count of one. The V and J genes are TRBV11-3 and TRBJ2-3; D ambiguous. The germline CDR1 and CDR2 sequences are SGHNT and YENEEA. There are 14 residues in the CDR3. Trimming left V 1 base short and J 0 bases short, with 5 bases between. The CDR3 DNA follows: TGTGCCAGCAGCTTAGGCGCAAGCACAGATACGCAGTATTTT. This sequence encodes CASSLGASTDTQYF. Combining the CDR3 with reference TRBV11-3 and TRBJ2-3 gives the whole variable domain EAGVVQSPRYKIIEKKQPVAFWCNPISGHNTLYWYLQNLGQGPELLIRYENEEAVDDSQLPKDRFSAERLKGVDSTLKIQPAELGDSAVYLCASSLGASTDTQYFGPGTRLTVL.

The V and J genes are TRBV7-6 and TRBJ2-1; the match to TRBD2 covers 9 bases. In germline, CDR1 is SGHVS, CDR2 FNYEAQ. This CDR3 has 18 amino acids. Trimming removed 1 base from V and 6 bases from J; junction bases left unmatched: 13. The CDR3 DNA is TGTGCCAGCAGCTTAGAGACCATTAGCGGGGGATTGGGCAATGAGCAGTTCTTC. This encodes CASSLETISGGLGNEQFF.

The chain couples TRBV6-6 to TRBJ1-2; D ambiguous. CDR1 and CDR2 from the germline V gene are MNHNY and SVGAGI (reference sequence). The CDR3 totals 16 residues. V gave up 5 bases and J gave up 3 bases, with 19 bases separating them. CDR3 protein: CASSLPAANFYYGYTF. The CDR3 nucleotides are TGTGCCAGCAGTCTCCCCGCGGCGAATTTTTACTATGGCTACACCTTC.

The chain joins TRBV29-1 to TRBJ1-2, with 8 bases lining up with TRBD1. This CDR3 comprises 14 residues. Germline lookup yields CDR1 SQVTM and CDR2 ANQGSEA. V lost 5 bases, J lost 1 base, and 6 bases stayed unmatched. The CDR3 region is CSVNTGGYNYGYTF. The CDR3 DNA reads TGCAGCGTTAATACAGGGGGTTATAACTATGGCTACACCTTC.

The rearrangement links TRBV5-1 to TRBJ1-1; tentatively, D is TRBD1 (6 bases). The length of the CDR3 is 16 residues. The V and J ends lost 2 bases and 3 bases respectively, with 17 bases between them. Germline V CDR1 and CDR2: SGHRS, YFSETQ. DNA of the CDR3: TGCGCCAGCAGCTTAACTCCGCCCGGACAGTACACTGAAGCTTTCTTT. This codes for CASSLTPPGQYTEAFF.

The V gene is TRBV10-3, the J gene TRBJ1-6, with 7 bases aligning to TRBD1. The J segment lost 7 bases and the V segment lost 1 base, leaving 4 bases of the junction unmatched. The CDR3 is 15 amino acids. CDR1 and CDR2 from the germline V gene are ENHRY and SYGVKD. CDR3 in DNA: TGTGCCATCAGTGAGTTGGGACAGCAAAATTCACCCCTCCACTTT. Translation gives CAISELGQQNSPLHF.

The genes are TRBV6-5 and TRBJ2-1; 10 bases map to TRBD2. V was pared by 4 bases and J by 5 bases, with 8 bases of the junction left unmatched. CDR1 MNHEY and CDR2 SVGAGI come from the germline V gene. This CDR3 is built from 16 residues. The DNA for the CDR3 is TGTGCCAGCAGTTTACCAAGCGGGGGGGCCCACAATGAGCAGTTCTTC. It specifies CASSLPSGGAHNEQFF.

This clone was found many times. The chain carries TRBV6-5 and TRBJ1-1; D may be TRBD1 (5 bases). The CDR3 has 13 amino acids. The germline gives CDR1 MNHEY, CDR2 SVGAGI. The V end lost 5 bases, the J end lost 8 bases, and 15 bases lay between the germline ends. This CDR3 is CASSPFLSGEAFF. In nucleotides, the CDR3 is TGTGCCAGCAGTCCCTTCTTGTCAGGGGAAGCTTTCTTT.

This chain uses TRBV5-1 with TRBJ1-6; TRBD1 matches at 8 bases. The CDR3 length is 15 residues. CDR1 is SGHRS, CDR2 YFSETQ, per germline. V lost 0 bases and J lost 10; bases outside the gene matches: 6. CDR3 sequence reads: CASSLGTGRESPLHF. The CDR3 nucleotides read TGCGCCAGCAGCTTGGGGACAGGGAGAGAGTCACCCCTCCACTTT.

CDR3 sequence: CASSKGGTGANVLTF. For the CDR3, the DNA is TGTGCCAGCAGCAAAGGGGGCACTGGGGCCAACGTCCTGACTTTC. V gene TRBV11-3 combines with J gene TRBJ2-6, with TRBD1 identical over 7 bases. Per germline, CDR1 SGHNT and CDR2 YENEEA. The CDR3 extends over 15 amino acids. After removal of 5 bases from V and 2 bases from J, the junction contained 3 bases not matched to a gene.

This chain connects TRBV28 to TRBJ2-5; 14 nucleotides agree with TRBD2. Germline loops: CDR1 MDHEN, CDR2 SYDVKM. J gave up 3 bases and V 8 bases, and 14 bases lay outside the gene matches. CDR3 length: 18 residues. CDR3 in DNA: TGTGCCAGCGCGAAGGGACTAGCGGGAGTGTGGGGAAAAGAGACCCAGTACTTC. Amino acid sequence: CASAKGLAGVWGKETQYF.

CDR3 in DNA: TGTGCCAGCAGCTTTCGGCGGATAATCACCTTAAGCTCCTACAATGAGCAGTTCTTC. Its translation is CASSFRRIITLSSYNEQFF. The chain couples TRBV5-5 to TRBJ2-1; D unresolved. The CDR3 runs to 19 residues. V was pared by 2 bases and J by 0 bases, with 21 bases between. Germline CDR1 SGHKS, CDR2 YYEKEE (reference sequence).

This clone was seen more than once but under ten times. The chain has TRBV10-3 and TRBJ2-3; 8 positions match TRBD2. Trimming cost V 4 bases and J 6 bases; bases outside gene matches: 12. Germline CDR1 is ENHRY and CDR2 is SYGVKD. The CDR3 extends over 16 amino acids. The chain's CDR3 is CAISGQAGANKDTQYF. CDR3 DNA sequence: TGTGCCATCAGTGGGCAAGCGGGGGCCAATAAGGATACGCAGTATTTT.